This T cell receptor beta chain came from a study of shared clonotypes between healthy human individuals. Notes on the study in general: In general, naive subsets displayed greater estimated richness than memory subsets did.

Sequenced by immunoSEQ multiplex PCR; TCRdb stores in-frame clones only, minus some. The repertoire holds more than 1,200,000 clones, with approximately 98.5% as singletons. Trimming cost V 0 bases and J 1 base, with 12 bases left between them. Germline CDR1 reads SGHTS; CDR2 reads YDEGEE. The length of the CDR3 is 16 residues. As for this clone: The antigen is unknown.

The specimen sequenced was naive CD4+ T cells sorted from blood. Subset: CD45RA+ positively selected. V usage is TRBV5-8 and J usage is TRBJ2-3; weak D call: TRBD2 (5 bases). The sequence came from a man aged 30-40 years in good health. CDR3 sequence: CASSLAARVGTDTQYF. Written as DNA, the CDR3 is TGTGCCAGCAGCTTGGCAGCGCGGGTGGGCACAGATACGCAGTATTTT.